These 18 T cell receptor beta chains came from one sample sequenced in a study of blood T cell repertoires in COVID-19 (dated by TCRdb to 2020 to 2022). Libraries came from the immunoSEQ multiplex PCR assay. TCRdb re-hosts the immuneACCESS table, in-frame sequences only. Its copies lack some clones; in the studies checked, an unresolved V gene accounts for under half of them, and the cause for the rest is not known. Across this sample there are 250,000 to 350,000 clones, with about 92% seen only once. The ten largest clones add up to around 18% of the sample. Sample: PBMCs or T cells enriched from blood (not recorded which). The source of these receptors is a woman aged 25 to 39 who had recovered from COVID-19.

The chain recombines TRBV6-5 with TRBJ1-2, with a possible D match to TRBD1 (6 bases). Germline V lookup: CDR1 MNHEY, CDR2 SVGAGI. The CDR3 has 13 residues. V lost 6 bases to trimming and J lost 7 bases, with 15 bases between them. The CDR3 DNA is TGTGCCAGCAGGGGACAAACTAGGGGTGGCTACACCTTC. The encoded protein is CASRGQTRGGYTF.

This clone was observed a single time. The gene calls are TRBV18 and TRBJ1-5, with a weak D call TRBD1 (5 bases). This CDR3 region has 18 residues. V was trimmed by 3 bases and J by 2 bases, leaving 20 bases between them. Germline V lookup: CDR1 KGHSH, CDR2 LQKENI. The CDR3 region is CASSPGQGGPTGNQPQHF. The CDR3 bases are TGTGCCAGCTCACCTGGGCAGGGAGGTCCGACGGGCAATCAGCCCCAGCATTTT.

Here the CDR3 DNA reads TGCGCCAGCAGCCAAGATATAAGGGGCAGCTCTGGAAACACCATATATTTT. This gives the protein CASSQDIRGSSGNTIYF. The chain is built from TRBV4-3 and TRBJ1-3; perhaps TRBD1 as D (5 bases). From germline, CDR1 is LGHNA and CDR2 YSLEER. The CDR3 has 17 residues. V lost 0 bases and J lost 0, with 12 bases in between.

The CDR3 reads CASSNHRETEAFF. In nucleotides, the CDR3 is TGTGCCAGCAGTAACCACAGGGAGACTGAAGCTTTCTTT. The chain couples TRBV7-2 to TRBJ1-1, with D maybe TRBD1 (6 bases). The CDR3 consists of 13 residues. Germline assignment: CDR1 SGHTA and CDR2 FQGNSA. V gave up 6 bases and J gave up 5 bases, with 13 bases separating them.

J is TRBJ1-1 and V is TRBV5-4, with 11 bases identical to TRBD1. The ends lost 4 bases at V and 2 bases at J; junction bases unmatched: 4. The CDR3 covers 15 residues. Germline CDR1 SGHNT, CDR2 YYREEE (reference sequence). In nucleotides, the CDR3 is TGTGCCAGCAGCAGGGGACAGGGGGTTAACACTGAAGCTTTCTTT. Its translation is CASSRGQGVNTEAFF.

The chain uses TRBV29-1 and TRBJ2-5; the match to TRBD1 covers 7 bases. This CDR3 has 13 residues. Germline CDR1 is SQVTM and CDR2 is ANQGSEA. Unmatched junction bases numbered 7, after V lost 4 bases and J lost 5 bases. The CDR3: CSVGQGESETQYF. The CDR3 region has the DNA TGCAGCGTTGGGCAGGGGGAATCGGAGACCCAGTACTTC.

The chain joins TRBV7-2 to TRBJ2-5; D perhaps matches TRBD1 (6 bases). V shed 4 bases and J shed 3 bases, with 12 bases lying between them. This CDR3 is built from 14 residues. Germline V lookup: CDR1 SGHTA, CDR2 FQGNSA. CDR3 in DNA: TGTGCCAGCAGCTCCTACAGGGAAGAAGAGACCCAGTACTTC. Protein sequence: CASSSYREEETQYF.

The CDR3 DNA follows: TGCGCCAGCAGCCAACTTAGACTAGCGGGGGGGACAGATACGCAGTATTTT. This encodes CASSQLRLAGGTDTQYF. This chain joins TRBV4-1 and TRBJ2-3; 14 bases align to TRBD2. The CDR3 extends over 17 amino acids. CDR1 and CDR2 (germline): MGHRA, YSYEKL. V shed 2 bases and J 3 bases; nucleotides not matched to a gene: 4.

The V gene is TRBV7-6, the J gene TRBJ2-7; D ambiguous. V dropped 8 bases and J dropped 5 bases, with 13 bases sitting between them. Germline V lookup: CDR1 SGHVS, CDR2 FNYEAQ. The CDR3 sequence is 12 residues long. The CDR3 DNA is TGTGCCAGCGGCAATGGTGGGCACGAGCAGTACTTC. Translating it yields CASGNGGHEQYF. The variable domain in full, with the rest retrieved from reference TRBV7-6 and TRBJ2-7, is GAGVSQSPRYKVTKRGQDVALRCDPISGHVSLYWYRQALGQGPEFLTYFNYEAQQDKSGLPNDRFSAERPEGSISTLTIQRTEQRDSAMYRCASGNGGHEQYFGPGTRLTVT.

The chain uses TRBV6-4 and TRBJ2-7, with TRBD1 matching over 9 bases. The CDR3 is 18 amino acids. The V and J ends lost 2 bases and 4 bases, in that order; junction bases with no gene match: 15. CDR1 and CDR2 (germline): MRHNA, SNTAGT. CDR3 loop: CASSDHRNRGLGRYEQYF. In DNA, the CDR3 is TGTGCCAGCAGTGACCATAGGAACAGGGGGCTAGGTAGATACGAGCAGTACTTC.

This clone was observed a single time. J is TRBJ2-5 and V is TRBV4-2; TRBD2 agrees at 12 bases. Losses at the gene ends were 3 bases for V and 5 bases for J; bases not matched to a gene: 7. The germline V gene has CDR1 LGHNA and CDR2 YNFKEQ. The length of the CDR3 is 16 residues. This CDR3 is CASSQARLAGAETQYF. The CDR3 nucleotides are TGTGCCAGCAGCCAGGCCAGACTAGCGGGAGCTGAGACCCAGTACTTC.

The chain links TRBV5-1 to TRBJ2-7, with TRBD1 identical over 7 bases. The CDR3 consists of 14 residues. Germline values: CDR1 SGHRS, CDR2 YFSETQ. After removal of 5 bases from V and 6 bases from J, the junction contained 11 bases not matched to a gene. CDR3 sequence reads: CASRGQSKPSEQYF. CDR3 DNA sequence: TGCGCCAGCAGGGGACAGTCTAAGCCCAGCGAGCAGTACTTC.

The chain has TRBV28 and TRBJ1-5; 9 bases are a match to TRBD1. The CDR3 length is 14 residues. Germline V CDR1 and CDR2: MDHEN, SYDVKM. With 4 bases clipped from V and 4 bases from J, the junction kept 2 bases outside the gene matches. CDR3: CASSYGQGNQPQHF. CDR3 bases: TGTGCCAGCAGTTATGGACAGGGGAATCAGCCCCAGCATTTT.

The chain combines TRBV30 with TRBJ1-1; tentative D call: TRBD1 (5 bases). V lost 8 bases to trimming and J lost 5 bases, with 12 bases between them. The CDR3 has 11 amino acids. Germline V gene lookup returns CDR1 GTSNPN and CDR2 SVGIG (reference sequence). The CDR3, as DNA: TGTGCCGGCCACGGGGGAACTGAAGCTTTCTTT. Amino acids: CAGHGGTEAFF.

The chain links TRBV6-4 to TRBJ1-1; 9 bases agree with TRBD1. The CDR3 contains 13 residues. J lost 5 bases, V lost 6 bases, and 4 bases had no gene match. Looked up from germline, CDR1 is MRHNA and CDR2 is SNTAGT. The CDR3: CASRQGAGTEAFF. CDR3 nucleotide sequence: TGTGCCAGCAGACAGGGGGCCGGGACTGAAGCTTTCTTT.

V usage is TRBV6-5 and J usage is TRBJ2-2, with D hard to call. The CDR3 sequence is 14 residues long. V gave up 7 bases and J gave up 1 base, with 10 bases separating them. The germline gives CDR1 MNHEY, CDR2 SVGAGI. CDR3 in amino acids: CASNRRMNTGELFF. CDR3 nucleotides: TGTGCCAGCAATAGGCGGATGAACACCGGGGAGCTGTTTTTT.

The V and J genes are TRBV7-9 and TRBJ1-5, with unresolved D. Trimming shortened V by 4 bases and J by 9 bases, and 10 bases separated the two germline ends. CDR1 and CDR2 from the germline V gene are SEHNR and FQNEAQ (reference sequence). The CDR3 sequence is 12 residues long. CDR3 protein: CASSSVSSPQHF. The CDR3 bases are TGTGCCAGCAGCTCCGTTTCTTCGCCCCAGCATTTT.

V is TRBV27 and J is TRBJ1-2, with 7 bases aligning to TRBD1. The CDR3 is made up of 15 amino acids. Germline CDR1 MNHEY, CDR2 SMNVEV (reference sequence). V was clipped by 8 bases and J by 7 bases; unmatched bases: 16. The CDR3 region has the DNA TGTGCCAGCGCCATCCGGCCAGGGGGATTGGGTGGCTACACCTTC. It yields the protein CASAIRPGGLGGYTF.